The text below deals with one TCR beta chain. The antigen remains undetermined. The CDR3 contains 13 residues. The V gene's germline CDR1 is SNHLY and CDR2 FYNNEI. V was trimmed by 7 bases and J by 3 bases, leaving 12 bases between them. RNA, once extracted, was reverse transcribed into cDNA for use as the sequencing template. The assay was immunoSEQ multiplex PCR, and TCRdb's table has in-frame clones only and misses some. The sample lists about 97,000 clones, almost 60% occurring once. This sample was taken from a study of CD8+ T cells in alopecia areata. Study in general: Tofacitinib lasted 6 to 18 months, then 6 months off drug.

Study-wide results and caveats: A large proportion of expanded lesional clones were detected persisting in scalp and blood during tofacitinib.

As to treatment: oral pan-JAK inhibitor, 5-10 mg twice daily. PBMCs were stained for CD3, CD4 and CD8, and CD4+ and CD8+ T cells were sorted. The receptor's source is a human donor with alopecia areata. The source was CD8+ T cells sorted from blood, collected at approximately week 60, from a patient treated with tofacitinib. The chain links TRBV2 to TRBJ2-5, with D possibly TRBD2 on 6 matching bases. The CDR3 DNA follows: TGTGCCAGCATCGAATTAGCGGAAGAGACCCAGTACTTC. Its translation: CASIELAEETQYF.